The 25 T cell receptor beta chains in this list originate from one sample, sequenced in a study of human T cells and chemical hapten exposure. Time point here: pre-sensitization, week 0. Treatment here: therapeutic diphenylcyclopropenone sensitization with weekly scalp DPC. Each CDR3 protein is one row after TCRdb ran MiXCR on the RACE reads. The repertoire consists of 150,000 to 200,000 distinct CDR3 sequences, with approximately 31% occurring once and the leading ten covering roughly 3%. This specimen consisted of whole blood, obtained in connection with sensitization to the hapten diphenylcyclopropenone (DPC). These receptors were obtained from a woman younger than 45 with alopecia areata. Some clones in this sample may be carry-over from other donors' samples.

This clonotype was detected a few times. The V call is TRBV6-2 or TRBV6-3, the J call TRBJ2-1; 12 bases line up with TRBD2. After removal of 4 bases from V and 8 bases from J, the junction contained 9 bases not matched to a gene. Germline V gene data show CDR1 as MNHEY and CDR2 as SVGEGT. The CDR3 is made up of 16 amino acids. CDR3 nucleotide sequence: TGTGCCAGCAGTTCCCTGACTAGCGGGAGAGGAGATGAGCAGTTCTTC. It encodes CASSSLTSGRGDEQFF.

The V and J genes are TRBV5-4 and TRBJ2-1, with 9 bases lining up with TRBD2. This CDR3 is built from 15 residues. Germline trimming cut 4 bases from V and 7 bases from J; bases unmatched to any gene: 9. Germline V gene sequence: CDR1 SGHNT, CDR2 YYREEE (reference sequence). The CDR3 loop is CASSMEGGRANEQFF. CDR3 nucleotide sequence: TGTGCCAGCAGCATGGAGGGCGGGAGGGCAAATGAGCAGTTCTTC.

This clonotype showed up just a few times. An end of the junction differs from the germline gene, which may be a read error. The gene calls are TRBV4-2 and TRBJ2-1, with TRBD1 matching 9 bases. This CDR3 is built from 16 residues. Germline V lookup: CDR1 LGHNA, CDR2 YNFKEQ. The CDR3 DNA is TGCGCCAGCAGCCAGTATACAGGGGGCTTCTACAATGAGCAGTTCTTC. Protein sequence: CASSQYTGGFYNEQFF.

V and J are TRBV20-1 and TRBJ1-1; 11 bases line up with TRBD1. J was trimmed by 5 bases and V by 6 bases; bases with no gene match: 2. This CDR3 region has 12 residues. Germline CDR1 reads DFQATT; CDR2 reads SNEGSKA (reference sequence). CDR3 sequence: CSAGQGGTEAFF. CDR3 sequence (DNA): TGCAGTGCGGGACAGGGGGGAACTGAAGCTTTCTTT.

This clonotype was seen only once. This chain links TRBV7-9 with TRBJ2-2, with 11 bases fitting TRBD2. This CDR3 has 14 residues. V lost 4 bases and J lost 5; bases outside the gene matches: 0. Germline-derived CDR1 and CDR2 are SEHNR and FQNEAQ (reference sequence). CDR3 DNA: TGTGCCAGCAGCTCTAGCGGGAGGACCGGGGAGCTGTTTTTT. Its translation is CASSSSGRTGELFF.

The chain combines TRBV29-1 with TRBJ2-7; the match to TRBD1 covers 7 bases. V shed 4 bases and J 5 bases; nucleotides not matched to a gene: 8. Germline CDR1 reads SQVTM; CDR2 reads ANQGSEA. The CDR3 length is 13 residues. DNA for the CDR3: TGCAGCGTTGGCAGTCTACAGGGGCACGAGCAGTACTTC. Protein sequence: CSVGSLQGHEQYF.

The gene calls are TRBV6-2 or TRBV6-3 and TRBJ2-7; 9 positions agree with TRBD2. This CDR3 comprises 15 residues. The germline V gene encodes CDR1 MNHEY and CDR2 SVGEGT. Germline trimming cut 7 bases from V and 6 bases from J; bases unmatched to any gene: 13. CDR3 bases: TGTGCCAGCAACCCGGCGGGGGGGCACGCGGGCGAGCAGTACTTC. The encoded protein is CASNPAGGHAGEQYF.

This clonotype was seen a few times. The V and J genes are TRBV28 and TRBJ1-2; maybe TRBD1 (6 bases). Between the trimmed V and J ends, which lost 5 bases and 8 bases, there was a span of 15 bases. CDR3 length equals 13 residues. Germline loops: CDR1 MDHEN, CDR2 SYDVKM. CDR3 coding DNA: TGTGCCAGCAGTCCACCAGGGGTGGAGGGCTACACCTTC. Amino acid sequence: CASSPPGVEGYTF.

The chain couples TRBV29-1 to TRBJ1-1; weak D call: TRBD1 (6 bases). The length of the CDR3 is 13 residues. Trimming stripped 0 bases from V and 1 base from J, with 6 bases between. Germline V gene lookup returns CDR1 SQVTM and CDR2 ANQGSEA. This CDR3 is CSVEEQGNTEAFF. The CDR3 DNA follows: TGCAGCGTTGAAGAACAGGGGAACACTGAAGCTTTCTTT.

This clonotype was observed a few times. The chain uses TRBV15 and TRBJ1-5; D is uncertain. V was shortened by 0 bases and J by 4 bases, with 7 bases between the two germline ends. The germline V gene has CDR1 LNHNV and CDR2 YYDKDF (reference sequence). The CDR3 contains 14 residues. Here the CDR3 DNA reads TGTGCCACCAGCAGAGATTTCGGTAATCAGCCCCAGCATTTT. Protein product: CATSRDFGNQPQHF.

CDR3 sequence (DNA): TGTGCCAGCAGCGTAGGTGAGGGGAGGGCTGAAGCTTTCTTT. This translates into CASSVGEGRAEAFF. The chain links TRBV9 to TRBJ1-1, with D maybe TRBD1 (5 bases). Trimming took off 0 bases at V and 6 bases at J, with 12 bases between the two ends. CDR1 SGDLS and CDR2 YYNGEE come from the germline V gene. The CDR3 is made up of 14 amino acids.

This clonotype was seen a handful of times. The rearrangement links TRBV11-3 to TRBJ2-1, with D tentatively TRBD2 (6 bases). The CDR3 covers 13 residues. V gave up 6 bases and J gave up 6 bases, with 12 bases separating them. Per the germline V gene, CDR1 is SGHNT and CDR2 is YENEEA. The chain's CDR3 is CASSKTGGNEQFF. The DNA for the CDR3 is TGTGCCAGCAGTAAGACCGGGGGCAATGAGCAGTTCTTC.

The CDR3: CASSAGTSGRYNEQFF. DNA for the CDR3: TGTGCCAGCAGCGCCGGGACTAGCGGGAGATACAATGAGCAGTTCTTC. The chain employs TRBV9 and TRBJ2-1, with TRBD2 matching over 14 bases. CDR1 and CDR2 from the germline V gene are SGDLS and YYNGEE. This CDR3 comprises 16 residues. With 3 bases clipped from V and 4 bases from J, the junction kept 3 bases outside the gene matches.

As for this clonotype: The germline gene is not matched at one end of the junction; a read error may be the cause. This rearrangement joins TRBV4-3 to TRBJ2-7; 8 nucleotides match TRBD2. The CDR3 spans 14 residues. Germline CDR1 and CDR2: LGHNA and YSLEER. CDR3 protein: CVSSKYREGYEQYF. CDR3 DNA sequence: TGCGTCAGCAGCAAATACCGGGAGGGCTACGAGCAGTACTTC.

This clonotype came up many times. V usage is TRBV29-1 and J usage is TRBJ1-4; D is undetermined. The CDR3 covers 14 residues. Per germline, CDR1 SQVTM and CDR2 ANQGSEA. V was cut by 3 bases and J by 8 bases, with 16 bases left in between. CDR3: CSVESPLDGEKLFF. Written as DNA, the CDR3 is TGCAGCGTTGAGAGTCCCCTAGACGGCGAAAAACTGTTTTTT. Full variable domain (missing parts from reference TRBV29-1 and TRBJ1-4): SAVISQKPSRDICQRGTSLTIQCQVDSQVTMMFWYRQQPGQSLTLIATANQGSEATYESGFVIDKFPISRPNLTFSTLTVSNMSPEDSSIYLCSVESPLDGEKLFFGSGTQLSVL.

The table lists this clonotype with a few counts. This chain joins TRBV7-9 and TRBJ1-5; no clear D gene. The V gene's germline CDR1 is SEHNR and CDR2 FQNEAQ (reference sequence). Between the trimmed V and J ends, which lost 5 bases and 2 bases, there was a span of 10 bases. The CDR3 has 14 amino acids. This CDR3 is CASSALGGNQPQHF. DNA of the CDR3: TGTGCCAGCAGCGCTCTTGGGGGCAATCAGCCCCAGCATTTT.

There are a few counts of this clonotype. This chain connects TRBV20-1 to TRBJ2-3, with 9 bases matching TRBD2. The CDR3 has 14 residues. Germline V gives CDR1 DFQATT, CDR2 SNEGSKA (reference sequence). Trimming removed 2 bases from V and 6 bases from J; junction bases left unmatched: 6. CDR3 loop: CSARSSGMWDTQYF. CDR3 nucleotide sequence: TGCAGTGCTAGATCTAGCGGGATGTGGGATACGCAGTATTTT.

The chain joins TRBV10-2 to TRBJ2-5; no clear D gene. Germline V gene sequence: CDR1 WSHSY, CDR2 SAAADI. V was pared by 8 bases and J by 7 bases, with 14 bases between. There are 12 residues in the CDR3. CDR3 nucleotide sequence: TGCGCCAGCGGGTGGGTGGAGTCGACCCAGTACTTC. It yields the protein CASGWVESTQYF.

The chain recombines TRBV20-1 with TRBJ1-2; D is uncertain. Germline CDR1 DFQATT, CDR2 SNEGSKA (reference sequence). The CDR3 loop spans 15 amino acids. The ends were cut back, 5 bases at V and 8 bases at J, with 24 bases in the middle. The CDR3 region is CSASPGGRPLKGYTF. The CDR3 DNA sequence: TGCAGTGCTTCCCCGGGAGGCAGGCCCCTTAAGGGCTACACCTTC.

This clonotype was counted at least ten times. The rearrangement links TRBV5-4 to TRBJ2-3; D may be TRBD1 (5 bases). The CDR3 is 14 amino acids. V lost 0 bases and J 2 bases, leaving 7 bases between the germline ends. From germline, CDR1 is SGHNT and CDR2 YYREEE (reference sequence). CDR3 loop: CASSLGTITDTQYF. DNA of the CDR3: TGTGCCAGCAGCTTGGGGACAATCACAGATACGCAGTATTTT.

The genes are TRBV29-1 and TRBJ2-7, with D perhaps being TRBD1 or TRBD2 (6 bases each). The germline CDR1 and CDR2 sequences are SQVTM and ANQGSEA. There are 12 residues in the CDR3. V dropped 7 bases and J dropped 6 bases, with 16 bases sitting between them. Here the CDR3 DNA reads TGCAGCGCGGGGGCCCAGCCCCTCGAGCAGTACTTC. It is translated as CSAGAQPLEQYF.

The chain carries TRBV5-1 and TRBJ2-2, with D tentatively TRBD2 (5 bases). V lost 1 base, J lost 2 bases, and 9 bases lay in between. The CDR3 contains 15 residues. Looked up from germline, CDR1 is SGHRS and CDR2 is YFSETQ. CDR3: CASSLTEGNTGELFF. The CDR3 bases are TGCGCCAGCAGCTTGACAGAGGGTAACACCGGGGAGCTGTTTTTT.

This chain joins TRBV6-1 and TRBJ1-1; TRBD1 is a possible D gene (5 bases). Germline V CDR1 and CDR2: MNHNS, SASEGT. CDR3 length equals 13 residues. Trimming shortened V by 10 bases and J by 0 bases, and 12 bases separated the two germline ends. The CDR3 DNA is TGTGCCATCTACAGGCTTTTGAACACTGAAGCTTTCTTT. Translation gives CAIYRLLNTEAFF.

The rearrangement links TRBV7-2 to TRBJ2-1; TRBD2 aligns across 10 bases. Germline V gene lookup returns CDR1 SGHTA and CDR2 FQGNSA. Germline trimming cut 7 bases from V and 1 base from J; bases unmatched to any gene: 7. The CDR3 is 16 amino acids. The CDR3 reads CASTARAGGSYNEQFF. The CDR3 nucleotides are TGTGCCAGCACCGCGCGAGCGGGAGGGTCCTACAATGAGCAGTTCTTC. Full variable domain (remainder filled in from reference TRBV7-2 and TRBJ2-1): GAGVSQSPSNKVTEKGKDVELRCDPISGHTALYWYRQSLGQGLEFLIYFQGNSAPDKSGLPSDRFSAERTGGSVSTLTIQRTQQEDSAVYLCASTARAGGSYNEQFFGPGTRLTVL.

This clonotype was counted at least ten times. The genes are TRBV6-2 or TRBV6-3 and TRBJ1-1, with 9 bases matching TRBD1. Germline assignment: CDR1 MNHEY and CDR2 SVGEGT. The CDR3 is 15 amino acids. V trimming: 7 bases; J trimming: 5 bases; junction bases outside the gene matches: 11. The CDR3 reads CASIPGDRDLTEAFF. The CDR3, as DNA: TGTGCCAGCATCCCTGGGGACAGGGACTTAACTGAAGCTTTCTTT.